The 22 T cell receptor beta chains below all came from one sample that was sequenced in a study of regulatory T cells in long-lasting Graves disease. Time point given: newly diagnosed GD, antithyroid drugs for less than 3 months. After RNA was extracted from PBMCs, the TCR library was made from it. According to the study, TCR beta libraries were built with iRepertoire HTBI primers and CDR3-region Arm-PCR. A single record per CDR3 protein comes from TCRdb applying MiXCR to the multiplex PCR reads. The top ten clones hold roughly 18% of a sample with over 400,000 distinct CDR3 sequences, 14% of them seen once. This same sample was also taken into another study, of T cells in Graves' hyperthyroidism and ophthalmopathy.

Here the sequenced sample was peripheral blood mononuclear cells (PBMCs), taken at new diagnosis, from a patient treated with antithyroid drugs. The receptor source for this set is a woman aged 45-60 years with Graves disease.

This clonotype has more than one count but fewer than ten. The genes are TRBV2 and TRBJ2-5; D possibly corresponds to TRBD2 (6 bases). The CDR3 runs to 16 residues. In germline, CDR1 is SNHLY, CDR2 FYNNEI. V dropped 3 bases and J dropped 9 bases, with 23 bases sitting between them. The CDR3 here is CASSDTSSAARAAQYF. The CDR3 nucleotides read TGTGCCAGCAGTGACACCTCTAGCGCCGCGCGGGCGGCCCAGTACTTC.

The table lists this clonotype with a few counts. CDR3 sequence: CATSASWRGRDTDTQYF. The DNA of the CDR3 is TGTGCCACCAGTGCCTCGTGGAGGGGGCGTGACACAGATACGCAGTATTTT. V usage is TRBV24-1 and J usage is TRBJ2-3; D possibly corresponds to TRBD1 (7 bases). V was trimmed by 5 bases and J by 2 bases, leaving 19 bases between them. This CDR3 is 17 amino acids long. Germline values: CDR1 KGHDR, CDR2 SFDVKD.

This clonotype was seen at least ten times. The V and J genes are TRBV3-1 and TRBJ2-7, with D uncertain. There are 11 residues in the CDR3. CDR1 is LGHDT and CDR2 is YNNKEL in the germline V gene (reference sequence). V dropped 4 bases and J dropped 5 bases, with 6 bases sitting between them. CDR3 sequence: CASSRLDEQYF. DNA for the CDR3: TGTGCCAGCAGCCGCCTTGACGAGCAGTACTTC.

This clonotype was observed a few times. CDR3 sequence: CASSADSFTGELFF. The CDR3 DNA follows: TGTGCCAGCAGCGCCGACTCCTTTACCGGGGAGCTGTTTTTT. The chain carries TRBV7-2 and TRBJ2-2; D is undetermined. V was cut by 5 bases and J by 5 bases, with 12 bases left in between. The CDR3 length is 14 residues. Germline CDR1 and CDR2: SGHTA and FQGNSA.

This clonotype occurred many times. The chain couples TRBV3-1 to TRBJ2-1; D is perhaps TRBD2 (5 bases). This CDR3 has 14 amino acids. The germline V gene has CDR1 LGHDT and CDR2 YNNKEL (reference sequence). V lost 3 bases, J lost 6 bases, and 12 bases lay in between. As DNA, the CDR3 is TGTGCCAGCAGCCAGGGGAGTGCTACCAATGAGCAGTTCTTC. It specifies CASSQGSATNEQFF.

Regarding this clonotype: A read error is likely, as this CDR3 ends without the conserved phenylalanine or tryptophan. The CDR3 sequence: CASSPPDQQETQYC. The CDR3 region has the DNA TGCGCCAGCAGCCCCCCGGATCAACAAGAGACCCAGTACTGC. The chain is built from TRBV4-1 and TRBJ2-5; no definite D call. This CDR3 is 14 amino acids long. Between the trimmed V and J ends, which lost 4 bases and 2 bases, there was a span of 11 bases. CDR1 and CDR2 from the germline V gene are MGHRA and YSYEKL.

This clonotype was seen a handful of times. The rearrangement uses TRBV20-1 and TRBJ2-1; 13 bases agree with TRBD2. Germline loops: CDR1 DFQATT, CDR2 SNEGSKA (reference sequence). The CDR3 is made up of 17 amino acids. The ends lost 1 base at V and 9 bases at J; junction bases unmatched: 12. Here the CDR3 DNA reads TGCAGTGCTAGAGGTGGACTAGCGGGAGAGGTTTTTGGTGAGCAGTTCTTC. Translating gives CSARGGLAGEVFGEQFF.

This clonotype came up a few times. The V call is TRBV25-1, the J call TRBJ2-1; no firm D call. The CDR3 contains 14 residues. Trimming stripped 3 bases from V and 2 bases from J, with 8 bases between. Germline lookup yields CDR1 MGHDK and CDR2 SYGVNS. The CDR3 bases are TGTGCCAGCAGTGATGTTACGACCTACAATGAGCAGTTCTTC. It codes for CASSDVTTYNEQFF.

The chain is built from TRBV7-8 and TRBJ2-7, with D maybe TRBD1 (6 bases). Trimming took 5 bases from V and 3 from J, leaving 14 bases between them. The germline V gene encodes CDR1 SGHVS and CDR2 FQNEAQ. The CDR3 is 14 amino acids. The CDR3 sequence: CASSHPGHNYEQYF. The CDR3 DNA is TGTGCCAGCAGCCACCCGGGACACAACTACGAGCAGTACTTC.

CDR3 nucleotides: TGTGCCAGCAGTTTGAAGGGGTTCGGAAACACCATATATTTT. Translation: CASSLKGFGNTIYF. This rearrangement joins TRBV27 to TRBJ1-3; D might be TRBD1 (5 bases). The V end lost 3 bases, the J end lost 4 bases, and 10 bases lay between the germline ends. This CDR3 region has 14 residues. Germline-derived CDR1 and CDR2 are MNHEY and SMNVEV (reference sequence).

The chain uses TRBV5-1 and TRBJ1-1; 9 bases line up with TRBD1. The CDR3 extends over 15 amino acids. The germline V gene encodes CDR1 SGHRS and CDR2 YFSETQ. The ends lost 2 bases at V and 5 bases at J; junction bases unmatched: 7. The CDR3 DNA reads TGCGCCAGCAGCTTAACAGGGGGCTCCTGGACTGAAGCTTTCTTT. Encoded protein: CASSLTGGSWTEAFF.

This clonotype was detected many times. This chain's CDR3 is CASSGAGISYEQYF. The CDR3 DNA follows: TGTGCCAGCAGTGGGGCAGGTATTTCCTACGAGCAGTACTTC. The V and J genes are TRBV6-1 and TRBJ2-7; unclear D gene. The V gene lost 4 bases and the J gene lost 1 base, with 11 bases spanning the gap. This CDR3 is built from 14 residues. The germline V gene encodes CDR1 MNHNS and CDR2 SASEGT.

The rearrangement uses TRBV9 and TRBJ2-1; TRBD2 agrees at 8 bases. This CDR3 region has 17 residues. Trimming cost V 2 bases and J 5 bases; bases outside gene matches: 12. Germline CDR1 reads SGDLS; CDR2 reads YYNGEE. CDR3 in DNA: TGTGCCAGCAGCGTGTCCCCCGGCGGGGGGCTCAACAATGAGCAGTTCTTC. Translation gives CASSVSPGGGLNNEQFF. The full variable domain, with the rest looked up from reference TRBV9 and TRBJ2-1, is DSGVTQTPKHLITATGQRVTLRCSPRSGDLSVYWYQQSLDQGLQFLIQYYNGEERAKGNILERFSAQQFPDLHSELNLSSLELGDSALYFCASSVSPGGGLNNEQFFGPGTRLTVL.

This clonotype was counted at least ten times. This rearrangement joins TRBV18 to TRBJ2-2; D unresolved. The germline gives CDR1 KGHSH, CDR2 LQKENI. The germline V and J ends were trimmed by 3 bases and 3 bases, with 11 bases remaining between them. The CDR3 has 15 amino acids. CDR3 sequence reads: CASSPFDGYTGELFF. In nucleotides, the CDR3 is TGTGCCAGCTCACCCTTCGACGGATACACCGGGGAGCTGTTTTTT.

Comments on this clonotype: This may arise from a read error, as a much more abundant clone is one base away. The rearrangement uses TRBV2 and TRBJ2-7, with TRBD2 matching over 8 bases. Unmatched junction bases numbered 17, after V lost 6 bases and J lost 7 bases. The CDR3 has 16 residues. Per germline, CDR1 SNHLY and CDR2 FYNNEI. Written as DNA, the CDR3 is TGTGCCAGCAGCGTTGGACTAGCAGAATCCTACAATGAGCAGTACTTC. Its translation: CASSVGLAESYNEQYF.

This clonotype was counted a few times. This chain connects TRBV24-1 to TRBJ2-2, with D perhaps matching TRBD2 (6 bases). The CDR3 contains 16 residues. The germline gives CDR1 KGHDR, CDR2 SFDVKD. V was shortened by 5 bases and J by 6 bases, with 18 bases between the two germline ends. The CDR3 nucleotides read TGTGCCACCAGTGCCCCCTTGGGGGGAAACGCCGGGGAGCTGTTTTTT. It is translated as CATSAPLGGNAGELFF.

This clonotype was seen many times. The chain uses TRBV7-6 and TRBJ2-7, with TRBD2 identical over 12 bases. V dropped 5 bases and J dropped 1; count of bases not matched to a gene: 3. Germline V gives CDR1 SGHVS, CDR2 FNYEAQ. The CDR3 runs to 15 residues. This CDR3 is CASSNGLAGSYEQYF. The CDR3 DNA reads TGTGCCAGCAGCAACGGACTAGCGGGATCCTACGAGCAGTACTTC.

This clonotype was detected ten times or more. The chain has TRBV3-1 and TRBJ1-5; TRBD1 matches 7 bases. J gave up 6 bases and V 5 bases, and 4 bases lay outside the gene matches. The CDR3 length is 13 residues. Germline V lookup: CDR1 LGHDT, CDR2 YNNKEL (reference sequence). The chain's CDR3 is CASSTGVGQPQHF. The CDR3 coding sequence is TGTGCCAGCAGCACAGGGGTTGGTCAGCCCCAGCATTTT. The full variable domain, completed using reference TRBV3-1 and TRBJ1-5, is DTAVSQTPKYLVTQMGNDKSIKCEQNLGHDTMYWYKQDSKKFLKIMFSYNNKELIINETVPNRFSPKSPDKAHLNLHINSLELGDSAVYFCASSTGVGQPQHFGDGTRLSIL.

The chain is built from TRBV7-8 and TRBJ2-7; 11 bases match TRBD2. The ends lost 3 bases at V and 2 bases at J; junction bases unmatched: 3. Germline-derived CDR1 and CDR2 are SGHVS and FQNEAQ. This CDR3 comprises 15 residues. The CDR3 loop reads CASSLGSGRAYEQYF. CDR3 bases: TGTGCCAGCAGCTTGGGTAGCGGGAGGGCCTACGAGCAGTACTTC.

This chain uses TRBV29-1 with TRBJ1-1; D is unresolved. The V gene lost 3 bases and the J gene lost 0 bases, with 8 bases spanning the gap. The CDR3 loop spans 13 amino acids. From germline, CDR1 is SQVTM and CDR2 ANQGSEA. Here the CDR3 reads CSVDIQLNTEAFF. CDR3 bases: TGCAGCGTTGATATACAGTTGAACACTGAAGCTTTCTTT.

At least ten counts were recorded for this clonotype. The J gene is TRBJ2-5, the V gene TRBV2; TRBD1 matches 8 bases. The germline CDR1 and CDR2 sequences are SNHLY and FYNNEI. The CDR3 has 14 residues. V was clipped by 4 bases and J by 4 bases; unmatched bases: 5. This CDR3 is CASSAGQVAETQYF. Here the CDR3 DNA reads TGTGCCAGCAGTGCGGGACAGGTCGCAGAGACCCAGTACTTC.

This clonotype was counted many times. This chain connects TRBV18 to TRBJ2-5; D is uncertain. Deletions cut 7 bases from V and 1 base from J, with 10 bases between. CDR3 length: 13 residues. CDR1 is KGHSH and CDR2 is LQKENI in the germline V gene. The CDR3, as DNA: TGTGCCAGCTTGGTGGCTTTCCAAGAGACCCAGTACTTC. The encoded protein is CASLVAFQETQYF.